Here is one T cell receptor beta chain with its context. Its recognized antigen is unknown. Base qualities are not provided; no much larger clone lies one nucleotide away. Counted from cysteine to phenylalanine, this CDR3 has 14 amino acids. Just CDR3 DNA is preserved here, 42 bases in frame from base 1. V has 6 bases trimmed and J has 5 bases trimmed; junction bases matching no gene number 4. CDR1 and CDR2, per the germline V gene (reference sequence), are MNHEY and SMNVEV. These data originate in a study of T cell responses to AZD1222 COVID-19 vaccine (dated by TCRdb to about 2021). Concerning the study at large: AZD1222 recipients whose second dose came at about 4 weeks and those whose second dose came at about 12 weeks were combined into one group, since spike-specific TCR depth and breadth did not differ between the two schedules. Trial participants were enrolled by age into subgroups of 18-55, 56-69 and 70-plus years, and about 150, 27 and 61 TCR-sequenced participants, respectively, were included in these subgroups. A total of just over 230 trial participants underwent TCR sequencing, of whom roughly 210 had received two doses of AZD1222 and about 25 had received two doses of the MenACWY control vaccine. Summary of the overall study and its limitations: Participants were mostly white British and included more females than males, and it was suggested by the authors that clonal diversity may have been underestimated. After two AZD1222 doses, both the breadth and the depth of spike-specific TCRs were significantly higher than at day 0 and than in MenACWY recipients. Conclusions about previously exposed vaccinees are limited, since just a handful of AZD1222 recipients were seropositive for SARS-CoV-2 at baseline. Epitopes outside the regions mutated in the B.1.351 and B.1.1.7 variants were reportedly recognized by nearly half of the unique spike-specific TCRs. The whole spike protein was spanned by vaccine-associated CD4 TCRs, and dominant responses were seen in regions 160-218 and 743-854. Because no day 14 peak-response samples were available, repertoires were characterized only after the peak T cell response. The 56-69-year group was small, and its depth increase did not reach significance, likely because of low power.

The meaning of the sample's time point label: baseline before first vaccination. Vaccinee samples came from UK trials COV001 and COV002, including a single-blind randomized controlled phase 2/3 trial of AZD1222 (ChAdOx1 nCoV-19) in healthy adults. Trial participant PBMC samples were collected at day 0 and day 28 after the second dose for TCRbeta chain sequencing. The CDR3 regions of human TCRbeta chains were subjected to immunosequencing. Regarding the original processing steps: TCRs in the repertoires were compared against a reference library of SARS-CoV-2-specific TCRs that had been generated with the MIRA antigen-specificity platform. Breadth was defined as the fraction of unique TCRs that were SARS-CoV-2-associated. Depth was defined as the fraction of total T cells that were SARS-CoV-2-associated. Using the MIRA data, every spike-specific TCR was mapped to the spike region that the TCR reacted to and assigned to either a CD4 or a CD8 class. Log10-transformed breadth and depth values were compared by one-way ANOVA with Sidak's multiple comparisons tests. The source is immuneACCESS, and TCRdb retained only in-frame sequences with V and J called. Part of the clones is not carried over; for the studies checked, unresolved V genes explain less than half of this, and the remainder is unexplained. D and trimming were read from the DNA, whereas the V and J calls and clone size are those reported in that table. This sample gives roughly 130,000 clones in total; 90% to 95% of them show up just once. 6% to 7% of the sample is held by the ten biggest clonotypes.

The receptor comes from an adult in good health. Source: peripheral blood, taken on day 0 of AZD1222 vaccination. The chain couples TRBV27 to TRBJ1-5, and 10 junction bases match TRBD1. The DNA reads TGTGCCAGCAGGGGGACAGGGGATTATCAGCCCCAGCATTTT. It translates to CASRGTGDYQPQHF.